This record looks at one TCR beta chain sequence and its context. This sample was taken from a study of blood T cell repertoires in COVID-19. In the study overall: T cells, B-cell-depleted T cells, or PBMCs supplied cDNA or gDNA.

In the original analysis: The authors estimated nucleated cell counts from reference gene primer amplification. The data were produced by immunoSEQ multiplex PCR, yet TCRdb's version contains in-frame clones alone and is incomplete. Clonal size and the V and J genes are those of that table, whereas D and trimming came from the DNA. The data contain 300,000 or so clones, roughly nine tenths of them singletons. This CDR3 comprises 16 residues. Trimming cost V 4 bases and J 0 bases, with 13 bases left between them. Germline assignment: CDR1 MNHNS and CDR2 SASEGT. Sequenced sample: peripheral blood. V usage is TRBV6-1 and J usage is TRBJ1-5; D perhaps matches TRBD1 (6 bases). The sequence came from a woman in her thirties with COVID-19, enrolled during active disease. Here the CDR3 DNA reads TGTGCCAGCAGTGGCCTACAGGGTTATAGCAATCAGCCCCAGCATTTT. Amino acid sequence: CASSGLQGYSNQPQHF.